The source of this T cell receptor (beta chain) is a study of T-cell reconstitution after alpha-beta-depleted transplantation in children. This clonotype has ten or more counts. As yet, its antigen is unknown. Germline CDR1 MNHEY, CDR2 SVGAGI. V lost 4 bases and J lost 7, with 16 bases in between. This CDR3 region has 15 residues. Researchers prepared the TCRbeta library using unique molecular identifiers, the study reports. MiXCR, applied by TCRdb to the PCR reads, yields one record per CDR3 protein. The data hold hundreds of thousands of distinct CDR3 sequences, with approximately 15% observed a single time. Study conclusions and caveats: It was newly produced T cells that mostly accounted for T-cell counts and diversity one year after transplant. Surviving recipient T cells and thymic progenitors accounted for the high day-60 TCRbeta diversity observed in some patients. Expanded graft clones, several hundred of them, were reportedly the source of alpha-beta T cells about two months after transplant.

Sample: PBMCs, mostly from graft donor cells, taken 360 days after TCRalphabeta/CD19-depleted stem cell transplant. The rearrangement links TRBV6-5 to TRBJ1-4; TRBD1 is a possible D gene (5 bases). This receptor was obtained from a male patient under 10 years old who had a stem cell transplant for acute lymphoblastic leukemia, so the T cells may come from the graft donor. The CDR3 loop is CASSFQGSRGEKLFF. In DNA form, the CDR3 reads TGTGCCAGCAGTTTTCAGGGTTCTCGAGGTGAAAAACTGTTTTTT.